This TCR beta chain was recorded in a study of CD8 T cells in Susac syndrome. Broader study findings: Clonal expansion was not seen in any Susac syndrome CD4+ T cell repertoire.

Concerning this clonotype: Its specificity is not known.

With 5 bases removed from V and 5 bases from J, the gap between germline ends came to 7 bases. The germline CDR1 and CDR2 sequences are KGHSH and LQKENI. This CDR3 comprises 12 residues. Reverse transcription of roughly 0.45 to 1 ug RNA used random hexamers. By means of immunoSEQ multiplex PCR, TCR beta CDR3 spanning 54 Vbeta and 13 Jbeta underwent amplification. TCRdb used MiXCR to reprocess the immunoSEQ multiplex PCR reads, holding one entry per CDR3 protein. The sample records 110,000 to 150,000 distinct CDR3 sequences, approximately 95% being singletons. The J gene is TRBJ2-1, the V gene TRBV18; D is ambiguous. The TCR comes from a human donor with Susac syndrome. Sequencing was performed on CD4+ T cells from PBMCs. The CDR3 is CASSSVNNEQFF. In DNA, the CDR3 is TGTGCCAGCTCATCAGTTAACAATGAGCAGTTCTTC.